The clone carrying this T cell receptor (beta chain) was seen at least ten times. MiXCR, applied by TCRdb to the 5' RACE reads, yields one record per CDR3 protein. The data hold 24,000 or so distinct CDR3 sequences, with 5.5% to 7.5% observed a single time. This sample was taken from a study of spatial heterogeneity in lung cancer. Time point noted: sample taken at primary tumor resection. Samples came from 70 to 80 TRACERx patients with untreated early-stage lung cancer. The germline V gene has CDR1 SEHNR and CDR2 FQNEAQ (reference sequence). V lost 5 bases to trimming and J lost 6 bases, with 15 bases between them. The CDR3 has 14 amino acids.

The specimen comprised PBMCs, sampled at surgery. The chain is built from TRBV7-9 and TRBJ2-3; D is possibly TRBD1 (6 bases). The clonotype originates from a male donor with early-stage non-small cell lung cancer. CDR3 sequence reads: CASSRRQDADTQYF. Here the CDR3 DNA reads TGTGCCAGCAGCAGACGACAGGATGCGGATACGCAGTATTTT.